This is a list of T cell receptor beta chains from one sample in a study of technical replicates of blood from several donors. The data were produced by immunoSEQ multiplex PCR, yet TCRdb's version contains in-frame clones alone and is incomplete. The repertoire holds fewer than 110,000 clones, with 96% as singletons. Specimen: T cells isolated from PBMCs. The receptors originated from a human donor in good health. Both conserved end residues are part of each CDR3. D genes are given only for firm matches. Where a row states a size, it is once, few, many or the class of an expanded clone; other rows omit it.

V gene,J gene,clone size,D gene,CDR3 protein,CDR3 DNA
TRBV5-1,TRBJ1-4,.,.,CASTTMGGNDEKLFF,TGCGCCAGCACCACGATGGGCGGGAACGATGAAAAACTGTTTTTT
TRBV7-2,TRBJ2-1,.,TRBD2,CASSFGWGLTNEQFF,TGTGCCAGCAGCTTCGGGTGGGGACTAACGAATGAGCAGTTCTTC
TRBV11-2,TRBJ1-1,.,.,CASSLGGRTEAFF,TGTGCCAGCAGCTTAGGGGGGCGCACTGAAGCTTTCTTT
TRBV7-9,TRBJ1-1,few,TRBD1,CASSLRQGPDEAFF,TGTGCCAGCAGCTTGCGACAGGGGCCGGATGAAGCTTTCTTT
TRBV28,TRBJ2-3,.,.,CASSLPTGTRNGQDTQYF,TGTGCCAGCAGTTTACCGACCGGGACACGAAACGGTCAAGATACGCAGTATTTT
TRBV18,TRBJ2-7,.,.,CASSPGPGYEQYF,TGTGCCAGCTCACCAGGGCCTGGCTACGAGCAGTACTTC
TRBV7-9,TRBJ1-5,.,.,CASSEDSSNQPQHF,TGTGCCAGCAGCGAGGACAGTAGCAATCAGCCCCAGCATTTT
TRBV15,TRBJ2-1,.,.,CATGDLSYNEQFF,TGTGCCACCGGAGATTTGAGCTACAATGAGCAGTTCTTC
TRBV4-2,TRBJ1-2,.,TRBD1,CASSQDSFLQGALYGYTF,TGTGCCAGCAGCCAAGATAGCTTTTTACAGGGGGCCTTATATGGCTACACCTTC
TRBV28,TRBJ2-2,.,.,CGAGRTGELFF,TGTGGGGCAGGGCGCACCGGGGAGCTGTTTTTT
TRBV13,TRBJ2-3,.,TRBD1,CASSLVVGQGADTQYF,TGTGCCAGCAGCTTAGTCGTCGGTCAGGGGGCAGATACGCAGTATTTT
TRBV30,TRBJ2-2,.,TRBD2,CARKRGVTGELFF,TGTGCCCGGAAACGGGGGGTCACCGGGGAGCTGTTTTTT
TRBV14,TRBJ2-1,.,.,CASSQVLAGNEQFF,TGTGCCAGCAGCCAAGTACTAGCAGGCAATGAGCAGTTCTTC
TRBV21-1,TRBJ2-5,.,.,CASGGVKGTGARETQYF,TGTGCCAGCGGGGGGGTAAAAGGGACAGGGGCAAGAGAGACCCAGTACTTC
TRBV19,TRBJ1-4,.,TRBD1,CASSILRDSPFGGKLFF,TGTGCCAGTAGTATCCTCCGGGACAGTCCCTTCGGAGGGAAACTGTTTTTT
TRBV13,TRBJ2-3,.,.,CASSPRTPHSTDTQYF,TGTGCCAGCAGTCCCAGGACTCCCCATAGCACAGATACGCAGTATTTT
TRBV11-3,TRBJ2-7,.,.,CASSLNNEQYF,TGTGCCAGCAGCTTAAATAACGAGCAGTACTTC
TRBV7-2,TRBJ1-5,once,.,CASSPRQAAQPNQPQHF,TGTGCCAGCAGTCCGAGACAGGCGGCCCAGCCAAATCAGCCCCAGCATTTT
TRBV7-8,TRBJ2-1,.,.,CASSLNQGPVNEQFF,TGTGCCAGCAGCCTCAATCAGGGGCCCGTGAATGAGCAGTTCTTC
TRBV7-2,TRBJ1-5,.,TRBD1,CASSYRGQPQHF,TGTGCCAGCAGCTACAGGGGCCAGCCCCAGCATTTT
TRBV7-3,TRBJ1-1,once,.,CASSSQENTEAFF,TGTGCCAGCAGCTCGCAGGAGAACACTGAAGCTTTCTTT
TRBV2,TRBJ2-5,.,.,CASLGTPEETQYF,TGTGCCAGCCTCGGGACTCCAGAAGAGACCCAGTACTTC
TRBV4-1,TRBJ2-3,.,TRBD2,CASSPRASGVTDTQYF,TGCGCCAGCAGCCCAAGGGCTAGCGGAGTAACAGATACGCAGTATTTT
TRBV6-5,TRBJ1-3,.,TRBD1,CASRKTGRNTIYF,TGTGCCAGCAGGAAGACAGGGAGAAACACCATATATTTT
TRBV9,TRBJ2-1,.,.,CASSVPAGPYNEQFF,TGTGCCAGCAGCGTACCCGCGGGACCCTACAATGAGCAGTTCTTC